The rows below give T cell receptor beta chains drawn from one sample of a study of blood T cell repertoires in COVID-19. TCRdb's table, derived via immunoSEQ multiplex PCR, lists solely in-frame clones and lacks some. The table lists roughly 200,000 clones, 70% to 90% of them singletons, with 3.1% in the top ten. Material: PBMCs or T cells enriched from blood (not recorded which). The source of these receptors is a woman aged 50 to 65 in a cohort exposed to, infected with or recovered from COVID-19 (not recorded which). CDR3s include the opening cysteine and the closing phenylalanine or tryptophan. Fields, in order: clone size, J gene, D gene, V gene, CDR3 DNA, CDR3 protein. D genes are given only for firm matches. Clone size is stated in some rows and not others, as once, few, many or a class when expanded.

.	TRBJ1-5	TRBD1	TRBV27	TGTGCCAGCAGTTTCGGGACAGGAGGTGATCAGCCCCAGCATTTT	CASSFGTGGDQPQHF
.	TRBJ2-7	.	TRBV2	TGTGCCAGCAGGAAACAGGGCCCAATTAGCGAGCAGTACTTC	CASRKQGPISEQYF
.	TRBJ1-2	.	TRBV19	TGTGCCAGTTCTGATGTCCTGGACAGCGCTAACTATGGCTACACCTTC	CASSDVLDSANYGYTF
.	TRBJ1-1	TRBD1	TRBV10-3	TGTGCCATCAGGGGGACAGGCCCGAACACTGAAGCTTTCTTT	CAIRGTGPNTEAFF
.	TRBJ1-6	.	TRBV14	TGTGCCAGCAGCCAGCAGAGGGAATCACCCCTCCACTTT	CASSQQRESPLHF
few	TRBJ1-2	.	TRBV11-2	TGTGCCAGCAGCTGGGGGGGGATTAACTATGGCTACACCTTC	CASSWGGINYGYTF
.	TRBJ1-1	.	TRBV6-2/TRBV6-3	TGTGCCAGCAGTTACGAGAGGCTTAGTGAAGCTTTCTTT	CASSYERLSEAFF
.	TRBJ1-1	.	TRBV12-3/TRBV12-4	TGTGCCAGCATGAACAGCATGAACACTGAAGCTTTCTTT	CASMNSMNTEAFF
.	TRBJ1-2	TRBD1	TRBV15	TGTGCCACCAGCAGACGGGGACAGGGGATAGGTGGCTACACCTTC	CATSRRGQGIGGYTF
.	TRBJ1-6	TRBD1	TRBV2	TGTGCCAGCAGTCAGGGACAGACGGTTTCACCCCTCCACTTT	CASSQGQTVSPLHF
.	TRBJ1-2	TRBD1	TRBV12-3/TRBV12-4	TGTGCCAGCAGTTTGAACAGGGGTTATGGCTACACCTTC	CASSLNRGYGYTF
.	TRBJ1-1	.	TRBV6-2/TRBV6-3	TGTGCCAGCACCCCACCCAGGGCCCTAAGTACTGAAGCTTTCTTT	CASTPPRALSTEAFF
.	TRBJ2-3	.	TRBV19	TGTGCCACGAGAGAACTTCGGGGATACACAGATACGCAGTATTTT	CATRELRGYTDTQYF
.	TRBJ2-2	.	TRBV12-3/TRBV12-4	TGTGCCAGCAGTTTTACAAACACCGGGGAGCTGTTTTTT	CASSFTNTGELFF
.	TRBJ1-2	.	TRBV30	TGTGCCTGGAGTGTACCCGCAGGTCAGAATGGCTACACCTTC	CAWSVPAGQNGYTF
.	TRBJ2-5	.	TRBV7-6	TGTGCCAGCAGCTTACTTTTTGAGACCCAGTACTTC	CASSLLFETQYF
.	TRBJ2-2	TRBD1	TRBV29-1	TGCAGCGTTGAAAGGAGGGGACAGGGGGCGAACACCGGGGAGCTGTTTTTT	CSVERRGQGANTGELFF
.	TRBJ2-2	TRBD2	TRBV7-6	TGTGCCAGCAGCTTACTAGCGGGGGGGAACACCGGGGAGCTGTTTTTT	CASSLLAGGNTGELFF
.	TRBJ2-1	.	TRBV1	TGCACCAGCAGCCAAGACTTAGTTCCGGCGACTTATGAGCAGTTCTTC	CTSSQDLVPATYEQFF
.	TRBJ2-4	.	TRBV7-9	TGTGCCAGCAGCTACAGCGCCCAGGGGCCAATAGCCAAAAACATTCAGTACTTC	CASSYSAQGPIAKNIQYF
.	TRBJ2-1	.	TRBV27	TGTGCCAGCAGTGCTCCTACTCGCGCCGACAATGAGCAGTTCTTC	CASSAPTRADNEQFF
.	TRBJ1-4	.	TRBV3-1/TRBV3-2	TGTGCCAGCAGCCAAGATCTGGGCAGGGGAAAGGAAAAACTGTTTTTT	CASSQDLGRGKEKLFF
.	TRBJ2-7	.	TRBV12-3/TRBV12-4	TGTGCCAGCAGTTCGGACAGCTACGAGCAGTACTTC	CASSSDSYEQYF
.	TRBJ2-1	TRBD2	TRBV5-1	TGCGCCAGCAGCGGTACCGGACACCTAAGGACTAGTGTGTACCATGAGCAGTTCTTC	CASSGTGHLRTSVYHEQFF
.	TRBJ2-1	.	TRBV4-1	TGCGCCAGCAGCGGGCCACAATTAAATTACAATGAGCAGTTCTTC	CASSGPQLNYNEQFF
.	TRBJ1-5	.	TRBV28	TGTGCCAGCAGTTCGGGGGCTGGGGGGGTTCAGGTTGGTCAGCCCCAGCATTTT	CASSSGAGGVQVGQPQHF
.	TRBJ2-7	.	TRBV5-5	TGTGCCAGCAGCTTGTCACCAGATTCCTACGAGCAGTACTTC	CASSLSPDSYEQYF
.	TRBJ1-1	TRBD1	TRBV11-1	TGTGCCAGCAGCATCGGACAGGGAAACACTGAAGCTTTCTTT	CASSIGQGNTEAFF
.	TRBJ2-5	TRBD1	TRBV7-8	TGTGCCAGCAGCTTGGAATTGGGACAGGGATTATGGGAGACCCAGTACTTC	CASSLELGQGLWETQYF
.	TRBJ2-7	.	TRBV10-1	TGCGCCAGTGGGCCCGGATCCTACGAGCAGTACTTC	CASGPGSYEQYF
.	TRBJ2-5	.	TRBV19	TGTGCCAGTAGTATACCATCGGGGGGCGCGGAGACCCAGTACTTC	CASSIPSGGAETQYF
.	TRBJ2-3	TRBD1	TRBV10-3	TGTGCCATCAGTGGGTCCCCGGGACAGATAAGCACAGATACGCAGTATTTT	CAISGSPGQISTDTQYF